These T cell receptor beta chains were read from a single sample in a study of blood T cell repertoires in COVID-19. Profiling relied on immunoSEQ multiplex PCR, and the TCRdb table lists in-frame clones only, not all of them. There are nearly 250,000 clones in the sample; 75% to 85% occur only once, and about 8.2% lies in the top ten. Sequencing was done on a sample of PBMCs or T cells enriched from blood (not recorded which). Source of these receptors: a woman aged 45-65 years with acute COVID-19. Both conserved end residues are part of each CDR3. D genes are given only for firm matches. The listing skips clone size in some rows; elsewhere it reads once, few, many or a size class.

CDR3 DNA | CDR3 protein | J gene | V gene | D gene | clone size
TGCGCCAGCAGTGAGGACGCGGCCTACAATGAGCAGTTCTTC | CASSEDAAYNEQFF | TRBJ2-1 | TRBV10-1 | NA | many
TGTGCCAGCAGTCCCAACAGTCTCGGCACACTGTTTTTT | CASSPNSLGTLFF | TRBJ1-4 | TRBV6-5 | NA | NA
TGTGCCAGCAGCTTGACATCTTTTACAGATACGCAGTATTTT | CASSLTSFTDTQYF | TRBJ2-3 | TRBV5-4 | NA | NA
TGTGCCAGGGGGCGTGGATACGAGCAGTACTTC | CARGRGYEQYF | TRBJ2-7 | TRBV3-1/TRBV3-2 | NA | few
TGTGCCACCAGCAGACAGGGGACGTGGGAGACCCAGTACTTC | CATSRQGTWETQYF | TRBJ2-5 | TRBV15 | NA | NA
TGTGCCAGCTCCGGACAGGGGGCAGATAATTCACCCCTCCACTTT | CASSGQGADNSPLHF | TRBJ1-6 | TRBV18 | TRBD1 | NA
TGTGCCAGCACCCCTCCTAGCACAGATACGCAGTATTTT | CASTPPSTDTQYF | TRBJ2-3 | TRBV6-2/TRBV6-3 | NA | NA
TGTGCCAGCAACCCGCAGGGGGCCTACGAGCAGTACTTC | CASNPQGAYEQYF | TRBJ2-7 | TRBV2 | TRBD1 | NA
TGTGCCAGCAGCCAAGGCGAGGGGGATAGGGACATCTTC | CASSQGEGDRDIF | TRBJ1-2 | TRBV3-1/TRBV3-2 | NA | NA
TGCGCCAGCAGCTCAGGGGTGAACACTGAAGCTTTCTTT | CASSSGVNTEAFF | TRBJ1-1 | TRBV5-1 | NA | NA
TGTGCCAGCCTACCCCTCGGCCTAGGCACTGAAGCTTTCTTT | CASLPLGLGTEAFF | TRBJ1-1 | TRBV5-6 | NA | NA
TGTGCCAGCATCCGACAGGGGGGGTCCTACAATGAGCAGTTCTTC | CASIRQGGSYNEQFF | TRBJ2-1 | TRBV6-5 | TRBD1 | NA
TGTGCCACCGAACGGGGGACCTCTGGAAACACCATATATTTT | CATERGTSGNTIYF | TRBJ1-3 | TRBV10-3 | NA | NA
TGTGCCAGCAGCCGGCAGGGGTACACTGAAGCTTTCTTT | CASSRQGYTEAFF | TRBJ1-1 | TRBV6-5 | NA | NA
TGTGCCAGCAGCTTATACTCGGCGGGTAACTATGGCTACACCTTC | CASSLYSAGNYGYTF | TRBJ1-2 | TRBV7-2 | NA | NA
TGTGCCAGCAGCAAAGGGGGAAGTAATGAAAAACTGTTTTTT | CASSKGGSNEKLFF | TRBJ1-4 | TRBV5-4 | NA | NA
TGCGCCAGCAGCGGGACAGCCTACAATGAGCAGTTCTTC | CASSGTAYNEQFF | TRBJ2-1 | TRBV4-1 | TRBD1 | NA
TGCGCCAGCAGCATGGGACAGGGCACGATACCCTATGGCTACACCTTC | CASSMGQGTIPYGYTF | TRBJ1-2 | TRBV5-1 | TRBD1 | few
TGTGCCAGCTCACCGGGACAGACGTACGAGCAGTACTTC | CASSPGQTYEQYF | TRBJ2-7 | TRBV18 | TRBD1 | NA
TGTGCCATCAGTGGCAGCTCTTCGGGTTACGAGCAGTACTTC | CAISGSSSGYEQYF | TRBJ2-7 | TRBV10-3 | NA | NA
TGTGCCAGCTCATCCCGGGACAGGGACGAAAAACTGTTTTTT | CASSSRDRDEKLFF | TRBJ1-4 | TRBV18 | TRBD1 | NA
TGTGCCAGCAGCTTGCCGACAGGGTACACTGAAGCTTTCTTT | CASSLPTGYTEAFF | TRBJ1-1 | TRBV5-4 | TRBD1 | NA
TGTGCCTGGAGGGACAGGGGGCGGAACACCGGGGAGCTGTTTTTT | CAWRDRGRNTGELFF | TRBJ2-2 | TRBV30 | TRBD1 | NA
TGTGCCAGCAGGGAACCGGGTCGCACTGAAGCTTTCTTT | CASREPGRTEAFF | TRBJ1-1 | TRBV2 | NA | NA
TGCGCCAGCAGCCCAGGGGGGCTGGGGTATGGCTACACCTTC | CASSPGGLGYGYTF | TRBJ1-2 | TRBV5-1 | TRBD1 | NA
TGTGCCAGCAGCAAGGACACGGGTGGGAAACTGTTTTTT | CASSKDTGGKLFF | TRBJ1-4 | TRBV11-3 | NA | NA
TGCGCCAGCAGCAAAGGAGGGGACTCGTTTTACAATGAGCAGTTCTTC | CASSKGGDSFYNEQFF | TRBJ2-1 | TRBV5-1 | NA | once
TGCAGCGTCCGATTGGGGGCAGGGGTTTACACTGAAGCTTTCTTT | CSVRLGAGVYTEAFF | TRBJ1-1 | TRBV29-1 | NA | NA
TGTGCCAGCAGCTTCATGGGGACAGGGGCACATCAGCCCCAGCATTTT | CASSFMGTGAHQPQHF | TRBJ1-5 | TRBV7-2 | TRBD1 | once
TGTGCCAGCAGTTCCCCGCGGGGGGGCGGTAGGGATGAGCAGTTCTTC | CASSSPRGGGRDEQFF | TRBJ2-1 | TRBV7-9 | TRBD2 | NA
TGTGCCAGCAGCGTCGATCCGGGACAGGGTCTCACCGGGGAGCTGTTTTTT | CASSVDPGQGLTGELFF | TRBJ2-2 | TRBV9 | TRBD1 | few
TGTGCCAGCAGTTTGGACTGGTTAACCGGGGAGCTGTTTTTT | CASSLDWLTGELFF | TRBJ2-2 | TRBV7-2 | NA | NA
TGTGCCACCCGGGAGTGGGGCGGCTTAGCTAATGAAAAACTGTTTTTT | CATREWGGLANEKLFF | TRBJ1-4 | TRBV7-9 | NA | NA
TGTGCCAGTAGTATTTCCAGGGGCACCTACGAGCAGTACTTC | CASSISRGTYEQYF | TRBJ2-7 | TRBV19 | NA | many